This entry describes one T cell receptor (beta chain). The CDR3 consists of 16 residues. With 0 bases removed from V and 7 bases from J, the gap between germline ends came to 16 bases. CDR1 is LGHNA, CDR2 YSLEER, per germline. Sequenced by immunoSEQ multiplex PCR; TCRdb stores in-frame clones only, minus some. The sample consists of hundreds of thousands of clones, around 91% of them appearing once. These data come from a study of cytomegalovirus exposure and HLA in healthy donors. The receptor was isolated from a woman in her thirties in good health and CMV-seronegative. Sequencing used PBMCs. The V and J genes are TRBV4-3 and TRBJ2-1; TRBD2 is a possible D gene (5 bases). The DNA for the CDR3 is TGCGCCAGCAGCCAAGAGTTCGCCCCCTCGGGGAATGAGCAGTTCTTC. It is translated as CASSQEFAPSGNEQFF.